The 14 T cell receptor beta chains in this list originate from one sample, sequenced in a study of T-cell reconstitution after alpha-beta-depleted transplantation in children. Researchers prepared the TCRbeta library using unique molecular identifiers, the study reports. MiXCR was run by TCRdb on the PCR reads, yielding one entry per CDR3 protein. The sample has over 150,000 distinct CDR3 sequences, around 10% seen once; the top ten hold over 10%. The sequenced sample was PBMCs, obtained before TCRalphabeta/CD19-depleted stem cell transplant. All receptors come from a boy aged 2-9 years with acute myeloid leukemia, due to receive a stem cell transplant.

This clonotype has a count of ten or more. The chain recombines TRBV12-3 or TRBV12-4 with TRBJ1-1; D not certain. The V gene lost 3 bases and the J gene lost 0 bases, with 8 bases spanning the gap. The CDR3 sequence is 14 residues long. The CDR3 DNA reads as TGTGCCAGCAGTTTCGTGGGCGTGAACACTGAAGCTTTCTTT. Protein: CASSFVGVNTEAFF.

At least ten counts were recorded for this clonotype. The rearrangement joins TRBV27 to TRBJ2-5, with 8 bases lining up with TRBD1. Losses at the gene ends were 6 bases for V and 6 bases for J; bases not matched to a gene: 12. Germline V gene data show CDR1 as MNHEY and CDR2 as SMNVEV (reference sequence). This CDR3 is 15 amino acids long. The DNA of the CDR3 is TGTGCCAGCAGAAGTTTAGGGACAGGCGACCAGACCCAGTACTTC. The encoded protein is CASRSLGTGDQTQYF.

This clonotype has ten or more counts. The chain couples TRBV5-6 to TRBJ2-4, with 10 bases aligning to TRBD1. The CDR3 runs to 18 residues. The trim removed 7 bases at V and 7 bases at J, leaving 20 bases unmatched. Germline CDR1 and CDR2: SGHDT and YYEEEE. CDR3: CASLHLGQGVSWGNIQYF. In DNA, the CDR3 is TGTGCCAGCCTCCATTTAGGACAGGGGGTTAGCTGGGGCAACATTCAGTACTTC.

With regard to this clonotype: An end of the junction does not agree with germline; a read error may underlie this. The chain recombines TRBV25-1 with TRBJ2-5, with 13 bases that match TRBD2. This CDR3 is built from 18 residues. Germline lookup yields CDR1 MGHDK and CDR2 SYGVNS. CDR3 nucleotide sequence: TGTGCCAGCGGTGAGACTAGCGGGGGGAAACTAATCCAAGAGACCCAGTACTTC. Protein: CASGETSGGKLIQETQYF.

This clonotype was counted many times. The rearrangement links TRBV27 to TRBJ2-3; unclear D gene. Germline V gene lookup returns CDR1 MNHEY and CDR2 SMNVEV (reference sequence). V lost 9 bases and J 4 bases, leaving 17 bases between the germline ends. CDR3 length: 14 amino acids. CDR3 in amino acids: CASWYQASADTQYF. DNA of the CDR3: TGTGCCAGTTGGTACCAGGCTTCGGCAGATACGCAGTATTTT.

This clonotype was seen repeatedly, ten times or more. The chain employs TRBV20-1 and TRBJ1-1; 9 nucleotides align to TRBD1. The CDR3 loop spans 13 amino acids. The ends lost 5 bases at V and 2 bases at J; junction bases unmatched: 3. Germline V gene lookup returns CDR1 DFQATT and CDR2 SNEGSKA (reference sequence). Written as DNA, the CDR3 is TGCAGTGCTGAGACAGGGGGAAACACTGAAGCTTTCTTT. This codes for CSAETGGNTEAFF.

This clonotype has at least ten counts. For the CDR3, the DNA is TGTGCCAGCAGGTTCGACAGGAACACCGGGGAGCTGTTTTTT. As protein: CASRFDRNTGELFF. V usage is TRBV2 and J usage is TRBJ2-2; D perhaps matches TRBD1 (5 bases). V was cut by 6 bases and J by 1 base, with 9 bases left in between. CDR3 length: 14 residues. The germline V gene has CDR1 SNHLY and CDR2 FYNNEI. The full variable domain, in which reference TRBV2 and TRBJ2-2 provide the parts outside the CDR3, is EPEVTQTPSHQVTQMGQEVILRCVPISNHLYFYWYRQILGQKVEFLVSFYNNEISEKSEIFDDQFSVERPDGSNFTLKIRSTKLEDSAMYFCASRFDRNTGELFFGEGSRLTVL.

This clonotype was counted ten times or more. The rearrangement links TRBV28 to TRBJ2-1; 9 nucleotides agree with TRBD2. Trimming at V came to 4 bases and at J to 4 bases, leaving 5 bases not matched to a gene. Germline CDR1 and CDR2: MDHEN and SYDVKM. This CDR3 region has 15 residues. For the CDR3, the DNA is TGTGCCAGCAGTTCCCCCCTAGCGGGATACAATGAGCAGTTCTTC. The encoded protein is CASSSPLAGYNEQFF.

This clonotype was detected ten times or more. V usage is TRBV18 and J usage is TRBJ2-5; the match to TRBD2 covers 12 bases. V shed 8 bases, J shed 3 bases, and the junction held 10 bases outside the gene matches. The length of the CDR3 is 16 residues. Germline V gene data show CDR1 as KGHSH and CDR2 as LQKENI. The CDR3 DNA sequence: TGTGCCAGCGCCCACCCTTGGACTAGCGGGGAAGAGACCCAGTACTTC. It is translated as CASAHPWTSGEETQYF.

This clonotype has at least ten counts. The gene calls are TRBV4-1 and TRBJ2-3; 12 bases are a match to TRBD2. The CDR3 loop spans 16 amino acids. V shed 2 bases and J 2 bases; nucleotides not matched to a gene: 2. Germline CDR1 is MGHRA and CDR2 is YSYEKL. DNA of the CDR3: TGCGCCAGCAGCCAACGACTAGCGGGGGACACAGATACGCAGTATTTT. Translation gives CASSQRLAGDTDTQYF.

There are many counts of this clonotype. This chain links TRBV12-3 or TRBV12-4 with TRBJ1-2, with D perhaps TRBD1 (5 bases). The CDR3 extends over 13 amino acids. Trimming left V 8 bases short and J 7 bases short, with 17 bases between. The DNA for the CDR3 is TGTGCCAGCGACAACGAAGGGGTTGGTGGCTACACCTTC. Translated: CASDNEGVGGYTF.

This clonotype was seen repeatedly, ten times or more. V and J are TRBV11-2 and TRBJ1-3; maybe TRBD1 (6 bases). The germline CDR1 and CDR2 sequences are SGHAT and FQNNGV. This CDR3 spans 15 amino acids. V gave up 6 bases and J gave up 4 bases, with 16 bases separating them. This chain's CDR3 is CASSSTGFVGNTIYF. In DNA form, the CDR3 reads TGTGCCAGCAGTTCGACAGGCTTCGTCGGAAACACCATATATTTT. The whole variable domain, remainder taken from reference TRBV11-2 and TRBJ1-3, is EAGVAQSPRYKIIEKRQSVAFWCNPISGHATLYWYQQILGQGPKLLIQFQNNGVVDDSQLPKDRFSAERLKGVDSTLKIQPAKLEDSAVYLCASSSTGFVGNTIYFGEGSWLTVV.

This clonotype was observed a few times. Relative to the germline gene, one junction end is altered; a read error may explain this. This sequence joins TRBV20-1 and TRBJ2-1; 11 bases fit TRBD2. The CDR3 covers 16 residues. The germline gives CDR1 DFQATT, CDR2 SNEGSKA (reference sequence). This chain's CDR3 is CCARVLAGGSYNEQFF. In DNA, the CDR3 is TGCTGTGCTAGAGTCCTAGCGGGGGGTTCCTACAATGAGCAGTTCTTC.

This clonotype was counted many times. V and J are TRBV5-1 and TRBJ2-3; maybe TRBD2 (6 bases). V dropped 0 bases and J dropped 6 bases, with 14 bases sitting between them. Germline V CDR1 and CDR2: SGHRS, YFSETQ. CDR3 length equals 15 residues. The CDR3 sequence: CASSLVSGAPDTQYF. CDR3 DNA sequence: TGCGCCAGCAGCTTGGTGTCGGGAGCCCCCGATACGCAGTATTTT.